These 12 T cell receptor beta chains share one sample of origin, sequenced in a study of T cells after yellow fever vaccination. TCRdb re-derived calls from the 5' RACE reads in MiXCR, one entry per CDR3 protein. This sample has hundreds of thousands of distinct CDR3 sequences, with approximately 13% found just once. The specimen was PBMCs, collected on the day of the yellow fever booster vaccination. The receptor source for this set is a young man who received the YFV17D yellow fever vaccine.

This clonotype was observed a handful of times. The chain recombines TRBV5-1 with TRBJ2-7; tentatively, D is TRBD2 (5 bases). There are 13 residues in the CDR3. V lost 0 bases to trimming and J lost 6 bases, with 10 bases between them. The germline gives CDR1 SGHRS, CDR2 YFSETQ. The CDR3 loop is CASSLVTSLEQYF. The DNA for the CDR3 is TGCGCCAGCAGCTTGGTCACTAGTCTCGAGCAGTACTTC.

This clonotype was seen only a few times. This sequence joins TRBV7-6 and TRBJ2-5; TRBD1 agrees at 8 bases. V shed 5 bases and J 7 bases; nucleotides not matched to a gene: 6. CDR1 SGHVS and CDR2 FNYEAQ come from the germline V gene. The CDR3 has 13 amino acids. In nucleotides, the CDR3 is TGTGCCAGCAGCCGACAGGGGCCAGGGACCCAGTACTTC. This gives the protein CASSRQGPGTQYF.

There are a few counts of this clonotype. The chain combines TRBV12-3 or TRBV12-4 with TRBJ2-7; D possibly corresponds to TRBD1 (6 bases). This CDR3 is 13 amino acids long. The ends were cut back, 2 bases at V and 5 bases at J, with 10 bases in the middle. The CDR3 is CASSLTGWNEQYF. In nucleotides, the CDR3 is TGTGCCAGCAGTTTAACAGGGTGGAACGAGCAGTACTTC.

The V and J genes are TRBV7-9 and TRBJ2-1; TRBD2 matches at 7 bases. Trimming cost V 2 bases and J 5 bases; bases outside gene matches: 6. CDR1 and CDR2 (germline): SEHNR, FQNEAQ (reference sequence). The CDR3 loop spans 15 amino acids. The CDR3 here is CASSLYVAGDNEQFF. The CDR3 DNA follows: TGTGCCAGCAGCTTATACGTAGCGGGTGACAATGAGCAGTTCTTC.

This clonotype has a handful of counts. The chain is built from TRBV28 and TRBJ2-7, with D uncertain. Trimming took off 5 bases at V and 6 bases at J, with 11 bases between the two ends. CDR1 is MDHEN, CDR2 SYDVKM, per germline. This CDR3 has 12 residues. The CDR3 is CASSPPRFEQYF. In DNA, the CDR3 is TGTGCCAGCAGTCCCCCCAGATTCGAGCAGTACTTC. The variable domain in full, with the rest retrieved from reference TRBV28 and TRBJ2-7, is DVKVTQSSRYLVKRTGEKVFLECVQDMDHENMFWYRQDPGLGLRLIYFSYDVKMKEKGDIPEGYSVSREKKERFSLILESASTNQTSMYLCASSPPRFEQYFGPGTRLTVT.

There are a few counts of this clonotype. V and J are TRBV7-2 and TRBJ2-4; no clear D. The V end was cut by 1 base, the J end by 8 bases, with 18 bases between. CDR3 size: 16 residues. CDR1 SGHTA and CDR2 FQGNSA come from the germline V gene. CDR3 loop: CASSLDLGSPTDIQYF. For the CDR3, the DNA is TGTGCCAGCAGCTTAGATTTAGGCAGCCCGACGGACATTCAGTACTTC. The whole variable domain, remainder taken from reference TRBV7-2 and TRBJ2-4, is GAGVSQSPSNKVTEKGKDVELRCDPISGHTALYWYRQSLGQGLEFLIYFQGNSAPDKSGLPSDRFSAERTGGSVSTLTIQRTQQEDSAVYLCASSLDLGSPTDIQYFGAGTRLSVL.

The CDR3 loop reads CSARKTPGTSGKGSQETQYF. CDR3 nucleotide sequence: TGCAGTGCTAGGAAAACACCCGGGACTAGCGGGAAAGGGAGCCAAGAGACCCAGTACTTC. This chain joins TRBV20-1 and TRBJ2-5; 13 nucleotides line up with TRBD2. Germline loops: CDR1 DFQATT, CDR2 SNEGSKA (reference sequence). There are 20 residues in the CDR3. V lost 3 bases to trimming and J lost 1 base; unmatched junction nucleotides: 17.

V gene TRBV4-3 combines with J gene TRBJ2-3; D perhaps matches TRBD1 (6 bases). Germline values: CDR1 LGHNA, CDR2 YSLEER. This CDR3 is built from 19 residues. Trimming pared 0 bases from V and 4 bases from J, leaving 23 bases between. CDR3 region: CASSQDQDSRGLFPDTQYF. CDR3 sequence (DNA): TGCGCCAGCAGCCAAGACCAGGACAGTCGGGGATTATTCCCAGATACGCAGTATTTT.

This clonotype was counted a few times. The V gene is TRBV10-2, the J gene TRBJ2-1; 8 bases agree with TRBD2. Germline CDR1 and CDR2: WSHSY and SAAADI. Trimming cost V 4 bases and J 3 bases; bases outside gene matches: 11. The CDR3 has 17 amino acids. As DNA, the CDR3 is TGCGCCAGCAGTGGTGCGGGAGGTCCCTTTTACTACAATGAGCAGTTCTTC. Amino acids: CASSGAGGPFYYNEQFF.

This clonotype has ten or more counts. This chain uses TRBV10-3 with TRBJ2-7; TRBD1 matches at 8 bases. The CDR3 extends over 12 amino acids. Looked up from germline, CDR1 is ENHRY and CDR2 is SYGVKD. V was pared by 4 bases and J by 5 bases, with 1 base of the junction left unmatched. In DNA form, the CDR3 reads TGTGCCATCAGTGCGACAGGGGACGAGCAGTACTTC. This sequence encodes CAISATGDEQYF.

This chain links TRBV9 with TRBJ1-2; weak D call: TRBD1 (5 bases). Germline assignment: CDR1 SGDLS and CDR2 YYNGEE. V dropped 1 base and J dropped 4 bases, with 14 bases sitting between them. The length of the CDR3 is 15 residues. Here the CDR3 DNA reads TGTGCCAGCAGCGTACTCGAACGGGACTCCTATGGCTACACCTTC. It specifies CASSVLERDSYGYTF.

This clonotype was observed at least ten times. The V and J genes are TRBV19 and TRBJ2-6; D not certain. The CDR3 runs 15 residues. Germline V gene data show CDR1 as LNHDA and CDR2 as SQIVND (reference sequence). The germline V and J ends were trimmed by 6 bases and 1 base, with 10 bases remaining between them. CDR3 amino acids: CASSRDLSGANVLTF. The CDR3 coding sequence is TGTGCCAGTAGCCGAGACCTTTCTGGGGCCAACGTCCTGACTTTC.